The T cell receptor beta chain described here comes from a study of OX40 agonist ivuxolimab in advanced cancers. The CDR3 runs to 12 residues. V lost 6 bases and J lost 8, with 13 bases in between. CDR1 and CDR2 from the germline V gene are MDHEN and SYDVKM. Profiled with immunoSEQ multiplex PCR; TCRdb holds only in-frame clones, not every one. There are tens of thousands of clones in the sample; about 90% occur only once, and 1.5% to 2% lies in the top ten. This chain connects TRBV28 to TRBJ1-1; no reliable D call. This receptor was identified in an adult with an advanced solid tumor such as melanoma, head and neck, liver or kidney cancer. This specimen consisted of CD4+ or CD8+ T cells sorted from blood, obtained in a trial of the OX40 agonist ivuxolimab. CDR3 loop: CASSFLGQEAFF. The CDR3 DNA follows: TGTGCCAGCAGCTTTTTGGGCCAAGAAGCTTTCTTT.